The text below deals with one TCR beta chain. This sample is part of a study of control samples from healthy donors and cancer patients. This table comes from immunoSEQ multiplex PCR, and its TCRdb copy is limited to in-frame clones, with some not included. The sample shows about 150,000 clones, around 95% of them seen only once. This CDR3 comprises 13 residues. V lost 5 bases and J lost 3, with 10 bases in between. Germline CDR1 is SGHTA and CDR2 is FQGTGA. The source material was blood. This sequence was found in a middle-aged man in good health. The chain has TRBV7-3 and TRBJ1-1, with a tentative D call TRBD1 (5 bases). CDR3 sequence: CASSPSRDTEAFF. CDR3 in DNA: TGTGCCAGCAGCCCGTCCAGGGACACTGAAGCTTTCTTT.